This TCR beta chain appears in the sequencing data of a study of graft-versus-host responses after intestinal transplantation. Whole-study findings and limits: High graft-versus-host to host-versus-graft T cell clonal ratios marked allografts of patients with graft-donor macrochimerism. The authors found GvH clones in recipient marrow, some appearing first in ileum or blood.

Comments on this clone: Its target is unknown.

The table came from immunoSEQ multiplex PCR; TCRdb's copy has only in-frame clones and leaves some out. The data show about 94,000 clones, with around 90% seen just once and approximately 0.54% held by the top ten. CDR1 MNHNS and CDR2 SASEGT come from the germline V gene. The CDR3 is 12 amino acids. Trimming took off 4 bases at V and 3 bases at J, with 6 bases between the two ends. V and J are TRBV6-1 and TRBJ1-1; unclear D gene. Sequenced material: unstimulated CD8+ T cells sorted from spleen or lymph node cells, taken before intestinal transplant. The clonotype comes from a human donor who received an intestinal transplant. The CDR3 protein is CASSVPYTEAFF. The CDR3 DNA sequence: TGTGCCAGCAGTGTCCCGTACACTGAAGCTTTCTTT.